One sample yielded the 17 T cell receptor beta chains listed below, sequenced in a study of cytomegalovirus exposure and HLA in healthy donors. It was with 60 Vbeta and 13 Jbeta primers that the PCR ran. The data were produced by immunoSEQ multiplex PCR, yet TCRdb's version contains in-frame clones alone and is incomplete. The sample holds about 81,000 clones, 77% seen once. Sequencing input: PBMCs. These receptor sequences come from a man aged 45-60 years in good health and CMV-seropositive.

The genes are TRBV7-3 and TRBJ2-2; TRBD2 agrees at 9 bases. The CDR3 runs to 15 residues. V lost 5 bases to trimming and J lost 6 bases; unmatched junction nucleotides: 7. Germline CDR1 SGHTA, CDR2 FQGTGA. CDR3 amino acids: CASSPGTSRAGELFF. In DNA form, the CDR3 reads TGTGCCAGCAGCCCCGGGACTAGCCGGGCCGGGGAGCTGTTTTTT.

The CDR3, as DNA: TGCGCCAGCAGTATCATGGGACTAGCGGGGGAGACCCAGTACTTC. Translated: CASSIMGLAGETQYF. The genes are TRBV5-1 and TRBJ2-5; 13 nucleotides agree with TRBD2. The CDR3 sequence is 15 residues long. With 5 bases clipped from V and 5 bases from J, the junction kept 6 bases outside the gene matches. The germline V gene encodes CDR1 SGHRS and CDR2 YFSETQ.

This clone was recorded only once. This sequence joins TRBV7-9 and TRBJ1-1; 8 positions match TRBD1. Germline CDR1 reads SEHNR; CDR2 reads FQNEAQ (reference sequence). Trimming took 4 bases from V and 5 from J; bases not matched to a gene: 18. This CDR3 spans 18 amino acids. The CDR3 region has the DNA TGTGCCAGCAGCTCCCCCCCGTCAACCAGGACAGGGCGGACTGAAGCTTTCTTT. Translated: CASSSPPSTRTGRTEAFF.

The CDR3 reads CASSQVGSGGYTF. The CDR3 DNA is TGCGCCAGCAGCCAAGTTGGTTCGGGTGGCTACACCTTC. The chain links TRBV4-1 to TRBJ1-2, with D uncertain. The CDR3 is made up of 13 amino acids. V shed 1 base and J shed 7 bases, with 10 bases lying between them. CDR1 MGHRA and CDR2 YSYEKL come from the germline V gene.

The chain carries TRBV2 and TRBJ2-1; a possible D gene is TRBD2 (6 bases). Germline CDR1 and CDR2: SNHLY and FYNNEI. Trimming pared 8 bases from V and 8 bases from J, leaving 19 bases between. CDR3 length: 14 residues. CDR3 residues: CASLWGGNLYEQFF. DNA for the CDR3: TGTGCCAGCCTCTGGGGCGGGAATCTCTATGAGCAGTTCTTC.

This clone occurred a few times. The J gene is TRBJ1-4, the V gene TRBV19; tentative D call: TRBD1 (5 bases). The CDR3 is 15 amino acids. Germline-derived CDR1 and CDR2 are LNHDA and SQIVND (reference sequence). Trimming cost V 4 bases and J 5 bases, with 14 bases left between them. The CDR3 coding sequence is TGTGCCAGTAGTAGGGGCCTGAATGCCAATGAAAAACTGTTTTTT. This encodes CASSRGLNANEKLFF.

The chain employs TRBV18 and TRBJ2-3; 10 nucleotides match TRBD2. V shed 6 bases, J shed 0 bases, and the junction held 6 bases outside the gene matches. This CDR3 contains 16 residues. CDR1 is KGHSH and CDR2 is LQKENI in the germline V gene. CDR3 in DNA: TGTGCCAGCTCGGCGACTAGCGGGTCTAGCACAGATACGCAGTATTTT. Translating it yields CASSATSGSSTDTQYF.

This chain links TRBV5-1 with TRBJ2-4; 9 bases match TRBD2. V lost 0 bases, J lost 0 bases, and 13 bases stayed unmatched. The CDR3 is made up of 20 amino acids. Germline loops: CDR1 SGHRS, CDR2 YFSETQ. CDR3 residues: CASSLVVIAGAGGAKNIQYF. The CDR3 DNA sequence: TGCGCCAGCAGCTTGGTGGTGATAGCGGGAGCGGGGGGAGCCAAAAACATTCAGTACTTC.

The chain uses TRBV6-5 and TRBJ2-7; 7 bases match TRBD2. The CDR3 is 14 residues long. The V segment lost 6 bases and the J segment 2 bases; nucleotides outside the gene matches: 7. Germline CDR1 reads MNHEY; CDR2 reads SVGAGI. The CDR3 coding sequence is TGTGCCAGCAGCCGTAGACTAGCCCCCTACGAGCAGTACTTC. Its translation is CASSRRLAPYEQYF.

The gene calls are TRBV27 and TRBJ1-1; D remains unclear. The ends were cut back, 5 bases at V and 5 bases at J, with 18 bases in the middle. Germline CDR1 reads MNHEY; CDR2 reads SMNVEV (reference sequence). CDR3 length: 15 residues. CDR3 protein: CASSPRPRGGTEAFF. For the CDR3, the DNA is TGTGCCAGCAGTCCCAGACCGCGGGGAGGGACTGAAGCTTTCTTT.

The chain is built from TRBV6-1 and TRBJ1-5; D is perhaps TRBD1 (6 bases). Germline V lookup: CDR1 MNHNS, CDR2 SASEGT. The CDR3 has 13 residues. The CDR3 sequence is CATTGYSNQPQHF. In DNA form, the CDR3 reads TGTGCTACTACAGGGTATAGCAATCAGCCCCAGCATTTT.

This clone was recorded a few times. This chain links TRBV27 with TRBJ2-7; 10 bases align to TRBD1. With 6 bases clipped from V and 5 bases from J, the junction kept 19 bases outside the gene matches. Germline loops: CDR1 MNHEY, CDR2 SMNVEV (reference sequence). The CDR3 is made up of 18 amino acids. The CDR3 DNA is TGTGCCAGCAGACGAACGGGACAGGGGACTGATTATACCCACGAGCAGTACTTC. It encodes CASRRTGQGTDYTHEQYF.

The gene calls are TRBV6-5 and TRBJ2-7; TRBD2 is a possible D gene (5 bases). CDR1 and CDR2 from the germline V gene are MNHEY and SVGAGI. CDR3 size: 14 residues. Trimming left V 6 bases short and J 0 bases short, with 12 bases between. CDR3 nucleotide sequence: TGTGCCAGCAGCTACGGGGAGTCCTCCTACGAGCAGTACTTC. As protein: CASSYGESSYEQYF.

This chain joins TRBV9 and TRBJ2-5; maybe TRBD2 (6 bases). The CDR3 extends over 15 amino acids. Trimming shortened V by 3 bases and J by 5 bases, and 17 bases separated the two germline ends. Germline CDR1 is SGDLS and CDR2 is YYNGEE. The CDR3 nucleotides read TGTGCCAGCAGCGGAAGACTAGTCGGTGCCGAGACCCAGTACTTC. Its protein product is CASSGRLVGAETQYF.

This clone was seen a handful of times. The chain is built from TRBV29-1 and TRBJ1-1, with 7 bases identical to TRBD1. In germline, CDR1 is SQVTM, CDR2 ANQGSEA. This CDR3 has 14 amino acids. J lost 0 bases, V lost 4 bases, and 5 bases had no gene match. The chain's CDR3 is CSVVGDSLNTEAFF. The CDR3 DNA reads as TGCAGCGTTGTTGGGGACAGCCTGAACACTGAAGCTTTCTTT.

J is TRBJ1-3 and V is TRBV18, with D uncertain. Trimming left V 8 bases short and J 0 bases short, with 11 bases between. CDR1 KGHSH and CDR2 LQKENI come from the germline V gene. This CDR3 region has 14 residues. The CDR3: CASTEESSGNTIYF. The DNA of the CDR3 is TGTGCCAGCACCGAGGAGTCCTCTGGAAACACCATATATTTT.

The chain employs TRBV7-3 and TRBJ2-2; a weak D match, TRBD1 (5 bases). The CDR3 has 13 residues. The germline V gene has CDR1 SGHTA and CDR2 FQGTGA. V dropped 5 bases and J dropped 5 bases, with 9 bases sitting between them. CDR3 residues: CASSTQGTGELFF. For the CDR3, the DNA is TGTGCCAGCAGCACGCAGGGTACCGGGGAGCTGTTTTTT.